The 8 T cell receptor beta chains listed next were all sequenced from one sample in a study of shared clonotypes between healthy human individuals. TCRdb keeps only in-frame clones here, not all; method: immunoSEQ multiplex PCR. The sample holds 600,000 to 800,000 clones, 55% to 80% seen once. Sequencing was performed on memory CD4+ T cells sorted from blood. The subset was: CD45RA-negative fraction. The receptors shown here come from a woman younger than 45 in good health.

The chain links TRBV5-4 to TRBJ2-1; 9 nucleotides agree with TRBD1. The CDR3 extends over 15 amino acids. CDR1 is SGHNT, CDR2 YYREEE, per germline (reference sequence). Losses at the gene ends were 2 bases for V and 10 bases for J; bases not matched to a gene: 10. CDR3 nucleotide sequence: TGTGCCAGCAGCTTAAAAACAGGGGGCTTTAAGGAGCAGTTCTTC. Protein product: CASSLKTGGFKEQFF.

The chain is built from TRBV5-1 and TRBJ2-2; tentative D call: TRBD1 (5 bases). V was shortened by 5 bases and J by 1 base, with 12 bases between the two germline ends. The CDR3 totals 15 residues. The germline gives CDR1 SGHRS, CDR2 YFSETQ. The CDR3 region is CASSFYTGNTGELFF. The CDR3 DNA reads as TGCGCCAGCAGTTTTTATACAGGGAACACCGGGGAGCTGTTTTTT. The variable domain in full, with the rest retrieved from reference TRBV5-1 and TRBJ2-2, is KAGVTQTPRYLIKTRGQQVTLSCSPISGHRSVSWYQQTPGQGLQFLFEYFSETQRNKGNFPGRFSGRQFSNSRSEMNVSTLELGDSALYLCASSFYTGNTGELFFGEGSRLTVL.

The rearrangement joins TRBV11-2 to TRBJ2-1; 9 nucleotides align to TRBD1. This CDR3 is built from 19 residues. The V and J ends lost 5 bases and 6 bases, in that order; junction bases with no gene match: 20. Germline values: CDR1 SGHAT, CDR2 FQNNGV. CDR3 nucleotide sequence: TGTGCCAGCAGCGGCCCAACAGGGGGCTTTTTTCTTGACGGCAATGAGCAGTTCTTC. Protein product: CASSGPTGGFFLDGNEQFF. The full variable domain, rest sourced from reference TRBV11-2 and TRBJ2-1, is EAGVAQSPRYKIIEKRQSVAFWCNPISGHATLYWYQQILGQGPKLLIQFQNNGVVDDSQLPKDRFSAERLKGVDSTLKIQPAKLEDSAVYLCASSGPTGGFFLDGNEQFFGPGTRLTVL.

V gene TRBV6-4 combines with J gene TRBJ2-5; 14 nucleotides line up with TRBD2. With V trimmed by 6 bases and J by 4 bases, 4 bases remained unmatched. CDR1 MRHNA and CDR2 SNTAGT come from the germline V gene. The CDR3 contains 15 residues. The CDR3 here is CASSPGTSGRETQYF. The CDR3 coding sequence is TGTGCCAGCAGCCCCGGGACTAGCGGGAGAGAGACCCAGTACTTC.

The V gene is TRBV7-6, the J gene TRBJ2-7; 11 bases fit TRBD1. Germline CDR1 is SGHVS and CDR2 is FNYEAQ. V was clipped by 5 bases and J by 4 bases; unmatched bases: 7. The CDR3 totals 15 residues. For the CDR3, the DNA is TGTGCCAGCAGCGACGGACAGGGGGCAATGTACGAGCAGTACTTC. It is translated as CASSDGQGAMYEQYF.

The chain is built from TRBV7-2 and TRBJ2-1; D remains ambiguous. Germline CDR1 and CDR2: SGHTA and FQGNSA. CDR3 length: 14 amino acids. Between the trimmed V and J ends, which lost 5 bases and 6 bases, there was a span of 14 bases. CDR3 region: CASSLKISANEQFF. The CDR3 DNA sequence: TGTGCCAGCAGCCTGAAGATATCAGCCAATGAGCAGTTCTTC.

The V call is TRBV11-2, the J call TRBJ2-7; 13 nucleotides align to TRBD2. The junction had 8 bases not matched to a gene; V was cut back by 5 bases and J by 1 base. Looked up from germline, CDR1 is SGHAT and CDR2 is FQNNGV. This CDR3 comprises 17 residues. The CDR3 loop reads CASSVGTSGIGSYEQYF. The CDR3 nucleotides are TGTGCCAGCAGCGTCGGGACTAGCGGGATAGGATCCTACGAGCAGTACTTC. The full variable domain, completed using reference TRBV11-2 and TRBJ2-7, is EAGVAQSPRYKIIEKRQSVAFWCNPISGHATLYWYQQILGQGPKLLIQFQNNGVVDDSQLPKDRFSAERLKGVDSTLKIQPAKLEDSAVYLCASSVGTSGIGSYEQYFGPGTRLTVT.

The rearrangement uses TRBV7-9 and TRBJ2-3; 8 nucleotides align to TRBD2. The CDR3 loop spans 16 amino acids. The J segment lost 2 bases and the V segment lost 2 bases, leaving 6 bases of the junction unmatched. CDR1 is SEHNR and CDR2 is FQNEAQ in the germline V gene (reference sequence). CDR3 in DNA: TGTGCCAGCAGCTTAAACAAAGCGGGAGCCACAGATACGCAGTATTTT. Protein sequence: CASSLNKAGATDTQYF.